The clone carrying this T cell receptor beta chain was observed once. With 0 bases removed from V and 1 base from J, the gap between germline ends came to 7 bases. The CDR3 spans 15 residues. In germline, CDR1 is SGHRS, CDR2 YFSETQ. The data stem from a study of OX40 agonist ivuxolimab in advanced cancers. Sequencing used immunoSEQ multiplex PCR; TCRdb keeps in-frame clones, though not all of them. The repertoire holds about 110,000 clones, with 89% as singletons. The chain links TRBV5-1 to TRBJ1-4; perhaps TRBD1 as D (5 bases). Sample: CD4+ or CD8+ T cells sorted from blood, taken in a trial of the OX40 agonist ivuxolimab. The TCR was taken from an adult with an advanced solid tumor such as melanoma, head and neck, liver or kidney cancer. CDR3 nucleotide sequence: TGCGCCAGCAGCTTGGCGGGGGTAACTAATGAAAAACTGTTTTTT. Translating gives CASSLAGVTNEKLFF. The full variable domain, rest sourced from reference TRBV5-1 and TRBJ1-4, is KAGVTQTPRYLIKTRGQQVTLSCSPISGHRSVSWYQQTPGQGLQFLFEYFSETQRNKGNFPGRFSGRQFSNSRSEMNVSTLELGDSALYLCASSLAGVTNEKLFFGSGTQLSVL.